This TCR beta chain was profiled in a study of blood T cell repertoires in COVID-19. Overall study context: PBMCs, B-cell-depleted T cells, or T cells provided the cDNA or gDNA that made up the material.

Per the study methods: Nucleated cell number was recorded as an estimate derived from reference gene primer amplification. Generated by immunoSEQ multiplex PCR, the TCRdb table keeps only in-frame clones and is missing some. The D gene and trimming were derived from the DNA, and the V and J assignments and clone size from that table. The sample has 120,000 to 150,000 clones; roughly 89% are singletons. The CDR3 length is 15 residues. Trimming cost V 3 bases and J 1 base; bases outside gene matches: 5. From germline, CDR1 is SNHLY and CDR2 FYNNEI. This chain links TRBV2 with TRBJ2-5; TRBD1 matches 7 bases. This receptor was obtained from a woman between 45 and 60 years old with active or convalescent COVID-19. The material sequenced was peripheral blood. The CDR3 region has the DNA TGTGCCAGCAGTGATACGACAGGGACCCAAGAGACCCAGTACTTC. Its protein product is CASSDTTGTQETQYF.